This T cell receptor (beta chain) stems from a study of T cells in Graves' hyperthyroidism and ophthalmopathy (dated by TCRdb to the late 2010s). About the investigation overall: Peripheral blood was sampled at the time of initial diagnosis, prior to any treatment. Prospective prediction of ophthalmopathy was tested in an independent validation cohort of 18 to 20 hyperthyroidism patients and 17 patients who later progressed to ophthalmopathy. After sampling, hyperthyroidism patients received methimazole starting at 30 mg daily, and ophthalmopathy patients received high-dose intravenous methylprednisolone. A discovery cohort of roughly 96 patients, 43 with Graves' ophthalmopathy and more than 55 with stable Graves' hyperthyroidism, was used to find distinguishing TCR V-J signatures. Thyroid tissue and blood T-cell repertoires from about six Graves' hyperthyroidism patients were also compared in the study. The paper describes TCR Vbeta CDR3 sequencing of some 130 peripheral blood samples, made up of 43 ophthalmopathy patients, 70 to 80 hyperthyroidism patients and approximately 17 progressor patients. The 75 to 100 discovery patients were randomly split 7:3 into training and test sets. The paper as a whole reports these results and caveats: No statistical method was used to fix the sample size in advance, and group allocation was not hidden from the investigators. A model built on a 13 V-J signature distinguished ophthalmopathy from stable hyperthyroidism, reaching about 88% sensitivity and under 84% specificity in cross-validation and 80%/75% in testing. In validation, the model predicted progression to ophthalmopathy a median of roughly 6.1 months before onset, with approximately 71% sensitivity and just under 75% specificity. Most expanded thyroid clonotypes (frequency above 0.001) were also found in blood, which suggests that blood repertoires may mirror thyroid immune responses.

TCR beta CDR3 regions were amplified from RNA transcripts. A first-round RT-PCR of the TCR CDR3 used the HTBI primer set with the Qiagen OneStep RT-PCR kit. A second multiplex PCR round built the libraries, followed by size selection and purification. Sequencing of the libraries was done on an Illumina HiSeq2000 using paired-end 100 bp reads. The published analysis was carried out like this. SOAPnuke was used to process the raw data, with reads discarded if the reads contained adapters or uncalled bases, had a mean Phred below 15, or lacked an exact constant-primer or identifier match. COPE v1.2.5 was used to merge high-quality paired reads, and clonotypes were defined as unique nucleotide sequences. MiTCR v1.1 was used to align clonotypes to the IMGT TRBV, TRBD and TRBJ reference segments. Only V-J combinations with frequency above 0.0001, covering about 99% of repertoires, were analysed. A TCS score was defined as the ratio between F50 (clonal expansion) and ExV (chaos), using BLOSUM62-based TCRdist between CDR3 peptides within each V-J. Welch's t-statistics and random forest reduced around 510 V-J features to 10 to 15, which were used in a naive Bayes classifier (R e1071). Using fastp at Q25 and MiXCR, TCRdb reprocessed the public reads and kept productive beta chains. Rows merge per CDR3 protein into single entries with the most common DNA and genes. None of the V and J calls come from the authors' own analysis; TCRdb made them. The sample table lists some 570,000 distinct CDR3 sequences, roughly 17% of them with a count of one. About 16% of the sample comes from the top ten.

In the ophthalmopathy patients, disease was moderately to severely active, with a Clinical Activity Score of 3 or more, a NOSPECS grade of 4 or more, and a duration of less than 3 months. The study excluded patients with uncontrolled infections, other autoimmune diseases, pregnancy or lactation. Clinical symptoms, serum thyroxine and TRAb, thyroid ultrasound, and orbital computed tomography formed the basis for the diagnoses. Ficoll-Paque density gradient centrifugation was used to isolate PBMCs from 8.5 to 10 ml of fresh peripheral blood. Total RNA was extracted using Trizol reagent, and RNA quality was assessed on an Agilent 2100 Bioanalyzer. On this clonotype: Its recognized antigen is unknown. The sample holds no much larger clone one base away, and base qualities are not on file.

The sequence came from a woman younger than 35 with Graves' ophthalmopathy. Sequenced material: blood.

Here the CDR3 is given as CASRLRGGTGELFF. The sequenced DNA: TGTGCCAGCAGATTAAGGGGAGGGACCGGGGAGCTGTTTTTT. The rearrangement combines TRBV27 with TRBJ2-2; a stretch of 7 junction bases matches TRBD2. V is cut back by 6 bases and J by 5 bases, with 6 bases in the junction unmatched. The CDR3, cysteine through phenylalanine, is 14 amino acids long. The retained sequence is limited to the CDR3, 42 bases, with the frame set at the first base. Sequences MNHEY (CDR1) and SMNVEV (CDR2) are obtained from the germline V gene (reference sequence).